Each of the 30 T cell receptor beta chains below was sequenced from the same sample in a study of blood T cell repertoires in COVID-19. Sequencing was performed with immunoSEQ multiplex PCR; in TCRdb, only in-frame clones are kept and a portion is missing. This sample has under 200,000 clones, with over 90% found just once. Sequencing was done on a sample of peripheral blood. These receptors all come from a man aged 50 to 59 with acute or convalescent COVID-19.

The chain recombines TRBV5-1 with TRBJ2-1; 7 nucleotides match TRBD2. The V gene's germline CDR1 is SGHRS and CDR2 YFSETQ. Unmatched junction bases numbered 5, after V lost 5 bases and J lost 0 bases. The CDR3 totals 15 residues. CDR3 coding DNA: TGCGCCAGCAGGGGGAGCGGGAACTCCTACAATGAGCAGTTCTTC. This encodes CASRGSGNSYNEQFF.

The genes are TRBV9 and TRBJ2-1, with D possibly TRBD1 on 6 matching bases. V lost 0 bases to trimming and J lost 4 bases, with 8 bases between them. The CDR3 runs 14 residues. The germline CDR1 and CDR2 sequences are SGDLS and YYNGEE. CDR3 loop: CASSVGGLYNEQFF. DNA for the CDR3: TGTGCCAGCAGCGTAGGGGGGCTATACAATGAGCAGTTCTTC.

The chain has TRBV28 and TRBJ1-4; unclear D gene. Trimming shortened V by 4 bases and J by 1 base, and 10 bases separated the two germline ends. This CDR3 is 15 amino acids long. Germline CDR1 reads MDHEN; CDR2 reads SYDVKM. CDR3 in DNA: TGTGCCAGCAGTTCTCTCGGGAGAACTAATGAAAAACTGTTTTTT. As protein: CASSSLGRTNEKLFF.

The sample holds one count of this clone. The chain is built from TRBV9 and TRBJ1-1; TRBD1 aligns across 8 bases. After removal of 3 bases from V and 4 bases from J, the junction contained 8 bases not matched to a gene. The CDR3 covers 15 residues. Per germline, CDR1 SGDLS and CDR2 YYNGEE. As DNA, the CDR3 is TGTGCCAGCAGCGCGTCGACAGGGGTTAGCACTGAAGCTTTCTTT. Translation gives CASSASTGVSTEAFF. Full variable domain (outside the CDR3, taken from reference TRBV9 and TRBJ1-1): DSGVTQTPKHLITATGQRVTLRCSPRSGDLSVYWYQQSLDQGLQFLIQYYNGEERAKGNILERFSAQQFPDLHSELNLSSLELGDSALYFCASSASTGVSTEAFFGQGTRLTVV.

This chain connects TRBV6-5 to TRBJ2-7, with D perhaps matching TRBD1 (5 bases). V was clipped by 2 bases and J by 0 bases, with 8 bases between them. This CDR3 contains 14 residues. Looked up from germline, CDR1 is MNHEY and CDR2 is SVGAGI. The CDR3 bases are TGTGCCAGCAGTTACGGTCAGGGCTCCTACGAGCAGTACTTC. Translating gives CASSYGQGSYEQYF.

This chain links TRBV4-1 with TRBJ2-2, with D unresolved. V lost 2 bases and J lost 0, with 10 bases in between. The CDR3 spans 16 residues. From germline, CDR1 is MGHRA and CDR2 YSYEKL. CDR3 DNA sequence: TGCGCCAGCAGCCAACAACGTGGGCCGAACACCGGGGAGCTGTTTTTT. Protein product: CASSQQRGPNTGELFF.

The V call is TRBV6-2 or TRBV6-3, the J call TRBJ1-5, with D possibly being TRBD1 (5 bases). This CDR3 comprises 16 residues. With 0 bases removed from V and 1 base from J, the gap between germline ends came to 10 bases. Germline values: CDR1 MNHEY, CDR2 SVGEGT. CDR3 sequence: CASSYSGRASNQPQHF. The CDR3 DNA reads as TGTGCCAGCAGTTACTCGGGCAGGGCAAGCAATCAGCCCCAGCATTTT.

This chain connects TRBV19 to TRBJ1-4; the match to TRBD1 covers 9 bases. The CDR3 length is 15 residues. The V and J ends lost 3 bases and 6 bases, in that order; junction bases with no gene match: 5. Per the germline V gene, CDR1 is LNHDA and CDR2 is SQIVND (reference sequence). Written as DNA, the CDR3 is TGTGCCAGTAGTATGGGGACAGGGACGGATGAAAAACTGTTTTTT. Its protein product is CASSMGTGTDEKLFF.

The rearrangement uses TRBV27 and TRBJ2-2, with 10 bases identical to TRBD1. Losses at the gene ends were 4 bases for V and 5 bases for J; bases not matched to a gene: 7. The CDR3 is 16 amino acids. CDR1 is MNHEY, CDR2 SMNVEV, per germline (reference sequence). The CDR3 region is CASSYSGTGVTGELFF. Written as DNA, the CDR3 is TGTGCCAGCAGTTATTCTGGGACAGGGGTTACCGGGGAGCTGTTTTTT.

The chain joins TRBV2 to TRBJ2-6; D gene unclear. The germline V gene has CDR1 SNHLY and CDR2 FYNNEI. The CDR3 sequence is 14 residues long. The V gene lost 7 bases and the J gene lost 1 base, with 8 bases spanning the gap. The CDR3 DNA sequence: TGTGCCAGCACGGAACAGTCTGGGGCCAACGTCCTGACTTTC. Amino acids: CASTEQSGANVLTF.

The rearrangement links TRBV7-9 to TRBJ2-7; 9 bases match TRBD1. The V gene end was trimmed by 1 base and the J gene end by 5 bases; junction bases not matched to a gene: 9. This CDR3 is 16 amino acids long. Germline-derived CDR1 and CDR2 are SEHNR and FQNEAQ (reference sequence). The CDR3 protein is CASSLGPGTGKDEQYF. CDR3 nucleotides: TGTGCCAGCAGCTTAGGGCCCGGGACAGGGAAGGACGAGCAGTACTTC.

The CDR3 loop is CASSYSGGITDTQYF. The CDR3 nucleotides are TGTGCCAGCAGTTACAGCGGGGGGATCACAGATACGCAGTATTTT. V gene TRBV6-5 combines with J gene TRBJ2-3; TRBD2 agrees at 9 bases. The J segment lost 2 bases and the V segment lost 2 bases, leaving 2 bases of the junction unmatched. Germline-derived CDR1 and CDR2 are MNHEY and SVGAGI. This CDR3 has 15 residues.

This clone appeared once. The chain combines TRBV5-1 with TRBJ1-1, with 7 bases that match TRBD1. The CDR3 spans 13 residues. Germline CDR1 reads SGHRS; CDR2 reads YFSETQ. Germline trimming cut 4 bases from V and 4 bases from J; bases unmatched to any gene: 4. CDR3 region: CASSATGITEAFF. The CDR3 coding sequence is TGCGCCAGCAGCGCGACAGGGATCACTGAAGCTTTCTTT.

This chain joins TRBV19 and TRBJ2-3; 7 positions match TRBD1. J lost 0 bases, V lost 5 bases, and 5 bases had no gene match. The CDR3 spans 15 residues. The germline CDR1 and CDR2 sequences are LNHDA and SQIVND (reference sequence). The CDR3 region has the DNA TGTGCCAGTAGTCTCACAGGGGCTAGCACAGATACGCAGTATTTT. Its protein product is CASSLTGASTDTQYF.

Concerning this clone itself: Additional DNA sequences in this sample encode the identical CDR3. The V call is TRBV19, the J call TRBJ1-5; D not certain. Deletions cut 1 base from V and 4 bases from J, with 5 bases between. The CDR3 is made up of 13 amino acids. Germline lookup yields CDR1 LNHDA and CDR2 SQIVND (reference sequence). This CDR3 is CASSIAVNQPQHF. The CDR3 DNA reads TGTGCCAGTAGTATAGCTGTGAATCAGCCCCAGCATTTT.

The chain couples TRBV2 to TRBJ2-1; TRBD2 matches 12 bases. Germline CDR1 and CDR2: SNHLY and FYNNEI. V lost 6 bases, J lost 8 bases, and 5 bases stayed unmatched. The CDR3 runs 14 residues. This CDR3 is CASRASGRGDEQFF. The CDR3 DNA follows: TGTGCCAGCAGGGCTAGCGGGAGGGGGGATGAGCAGTTCTTC.

The chain uses TRBV6-5 and TRBJ1-1; the match to TRBD1 covers 7 bases. The germline V gene has CDR1 MNHEY and CDR2 SVGAGI. The J segment lost 2 bases and the V segment lost 6 bases, leaving 3 bases of the junction unmatched. There are 13 residues in the CDR3. CDR3 DNA sequence: TGTGCCAGCAGCAGACAGGGTAACACTGAAGCTTTCTTT. Translating gives CASSRQGNTEAFF.

There are a few counts of this clone. The chain has TRBV7-9 and TRBJ1-1, with D possibly TRBD1 on 5 matching bases. Trimming shortened V by 5 bases and J by 11 bases, and 15 bases separated the two germline ends. The germline gives CDR1 SEHNR, CDR2 FQNEAQ (reference sequence). This CDR3 region has 12 residues. The CDR3 spells CASSPSGVRAFF. CDR3 DNA: TGTGCCAGCAGCCCATCGGGGGTTAGGGCTTTCTTT.

This clone was recorded only once. The V call is TRBV18, the J call TRBJ2-5; 8 nucleotides agree with TRBD1. Germline V lookup: CDR1 KGHSH, CDR2 LQKENI. V gave up 6 bases and J gave up 7 bases; unmatched junction bases: 16. The CDR3 contains 16 residues. The CDR3 loop is CASSRQDRGAWGTQYF. The CDR3 DNA sequence: TGTGCCAGCTCCCGTCAAGACAGGGGAGCGTGGGGGACCCAGTACTTC. The variable domain in full, with the rest retrieved from reference TRBV18 and TRBJ2-5, is NAGVMQNPRHLVRRRGQEARLRCSPMKGHSHVYWYRQLPEEGLKFMVYLQKENIIDESGMPKERFSAEFPKEGPSILRIQQVVRGDSAAYFCASSRQDRGAWGTQYFGPGTRLLVL.

CDR3 protein: CASRKGGGPQETQYF. The DNA of the CDR3 is TGTGCCAGCCGCAAGGGGGGGGGACCTCAGGAGACCCAGTACTTC. The chain links TRBV7-2 to TRBJ2-5; possibly TRBD2 for D (7 bases). This CDR3 is built from 15 residues. Germline assignment: CDR1 SGHTA and CDR2 FQGNSA. V gave up 8 bases and J gave up 5 bases, with 21 bases separating them.

This chain joins TRBV6-5 and TRBJ1-1, with 8 positions matching TRBD1. The V and J ends lost 4 bases and 5 bases, in that order; junction bases with no gene match: 9. The CDR3 extends over 15 amino acids. Germline values: CDR1 MNHEY, CDR2 SVGAGI. This chain's CDR3 is CASSLIPGGETEAFF. In DNA, the CDR3 is TGTGCCAGCAGTTTAATACCAGGGGGCGAGACTGAAGCTTTCTTT.

V is TRBV27 and J is TRBJ2-7, with 7 bases that match TRBD2. Germline V lookup: CDR1 MNHEY, CDR2 SMNVEV (reference sequence). The length of the CDR3 is 16 residues. Germline trimming cut 6 bases from V and 2 bases from J; bases unmatched to any gene: 13. The CDR3 reads CASSPAGGRGAYEQYF. The DNA of the CDR3 is TGTGCCAGCAGCCCTGCTGGCGGGAGAGGCGCCTACGAGCAGTACTTC.

A note on this clone: At one of its ends the junction is not consistent with the germline gene, which may arise from a read error. This chain joins TRBV18 and TRBJ1-1, with 7 bases that match TRBD1. The CDR3 extends over 13 amino acids. Germline loops: CDR1 KGHSH, CDR2 LQKENI. The CDR3 coding sequence is TGTGCCAGCTCACTCAGGGGGAACTCTGAAGCTTTCTTT. Protein sequence: CASSLRGNSEAFF.

The chain is built from TRBV5-4 and TRBJ2-2; TRBD2 aligns across 11 bases. V lost 3 bases and J lost 2; bases outside the gene matches: 3. The CDR3 has 16 amino acids. Germline loops: CDR1 SGHNT, CDR2 YYREEE (reference sequence). CDR3 bases: TGTGCCAGCAGCTCTAGCGGGAGGACAAACACCGGGGAGCTGTTTTTT. Translating gives CASSSSGRTNTGELFF.

The V and J genes are TRBV9 and TRBJ2-1; TRBD1 matches 7 bases. With 0 bases clipped from V and 1 base from J, the junction kept 1 base outside the gene matches. The CDR3 sequence is 15 residues long. CDR1 is SGDLS, CDR2 YYNGEE, per germline. The CDR3 DNA sequence: TGTGCCAGCAGCGTAGAGGGGGCTTCCTACAATGAGCAGTTCTTC. Its protein product is CASSVEGASYNEQFF.

The V and J genes are TRBV3-1 (or the pseudogene TRBV3-2) and TRBJ2-3; 7 positions agree with TRBD1. The CDR3 has 14 amino acids. Germline lookup yields CDR1 LGHDT and CDR2 YNNKEL (reference sequence). V lost 3 bases, J lost 4 bases, and 4 bases stayed unmatched. In DNA form, the CDR3 reads TGTGCCAGCAGCCACGGGGACAGTTCAGATACGCAGTATTTT. Translating gives CASSHGDSSDTQYF.

This clone showed up just once. The chain carries TRBV27 and TRBJ1-3; no reliable D call. The CDR3 is 13 residues long. CDR1 is MNHEY and CDR2 is SMNVEV in the germline V gene (reference sequence). V dropped 3 bases and J dropped 3 bases, with 6 bases sitting between them. In DNA form, the CDR3 reads TGTGCCAGCAGTTTCACATTTGGAAACACCATATATTTT. It specifies CASSFTFGNTIYF.

This chain links TRBV5-5 with TRBJ2-2; D possibly corresponds to TRBD1 (5 bases). This CDR3 spans 15 amino acids. V lost 4 bases and J lost 6, with 16 bases in between. The V gene's germline CDR1 is SGHKS and CDR2 YYEKEE (reference sequence). CDR3 sequence: CASSRDSRAAGELFF. As DNA, the CDR3 is TGTGCCAGCAGCAGGGATAGCAGGGCGGCCGGGGAGCTGTTTTTT.

To note about this clone: The same CDR3 also results from other DNA sequences found in this sample. The V gene is TRBV18, the J gene TRBJ2-5, with 8 bases fitting TRBD2. CDR3 size: 13 residues. Germline trimming cut 5 bases from V and 4 bases from J; bases unmatched to any gene: 3. Per the germline V gene, CDR1 is KGHSH and CDR2 is LQKENI. The CDR3 DNA sequence: TGTGCCAGCTCAACCGGGGGGGGAGAGACCCAGTACTTC. The encoded protein is CASSTGGGETQYF.

CDR3 amino acids: CASSERTEITGELFF. The CDR3 nucleotides read TGTGCCAGCAGCGAGAGGACAGAGATAACCGGGGAGCTGTTTTTT. This chain joins TRBV9 and TRBJ2-2, with a tentative D call TRBD1 (6 bases). Germline-derived CDR1 and CDR2 are SGDLS and YYNGEE. Trimming shortened V by 3 bases and J by 5 bases, and 14 bases separated the two germline ends. The CDR3 contains 15 residues.